This TCR beta chain was obtained from a study of cytomegalovirus exposure and HLA in healthy donors. V lost 0 bases to trimming and J lost 10 bases; unmatched junction nucleotides: 6. The CDR3 runs to 15 residues. From germline, CDR1 is SGHNT and CDR2 YYREEE (reference sequence). PCR primers comprised 60 Vbeta and 13 Jbeta primers. Only in-frame clones appear in the TCRdb table, and some are missing; sequencing was by immunoSEQ multiplex PCR. The table shows 150,000 to 200,000 clones, with more than 80% occurring only once. The sequenced material came from PBMCs. This receptor was taken from a boy aged 10-17 years in good health and CMV-seronegative. The chain employs TRBV5-4 and TRBJ1-6; 8 bases are a match to TRBD1. The CDR3 nucleotides read TGTGCCAGCAGCTTGGAGACAGGGGAGGACTCACCCCTCCACTTT. It specifies CASSLETGEDSPLHF.